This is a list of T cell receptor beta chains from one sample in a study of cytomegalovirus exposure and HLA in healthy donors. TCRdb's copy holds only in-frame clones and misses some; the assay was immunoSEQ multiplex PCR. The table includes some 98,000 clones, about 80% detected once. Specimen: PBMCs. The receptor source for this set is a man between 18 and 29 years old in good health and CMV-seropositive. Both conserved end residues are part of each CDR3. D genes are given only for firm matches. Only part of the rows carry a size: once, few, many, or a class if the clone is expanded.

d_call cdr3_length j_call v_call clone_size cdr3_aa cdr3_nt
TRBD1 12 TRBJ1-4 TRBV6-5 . CASSPGDRKLFF TGTGCCAGCAGTCCCGGGGACAGAAAACTGTTTTTT
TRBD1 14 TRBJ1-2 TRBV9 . CASSEQGQDYGYTF TGTGCCAGCAGCGAACAGGGGCAGGACTATGGCTACACCTTC
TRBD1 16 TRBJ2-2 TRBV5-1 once CASSLGDRVLAGELFF TGCGCCAGCAGCTTGGGGGACAGGGTCTTGGCCGGGGAGCTGTTTTTT
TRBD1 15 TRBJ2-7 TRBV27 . CASSLRTGATYEQYF TGTGCCAGCAGTTTGAGGACAGGGGCCACCTACGAGCAGTACTTC
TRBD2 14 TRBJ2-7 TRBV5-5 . CASSFTGGRYEQYF TGTGCCAGCAGCTTTACGGGGGGGCGCTACGAGCAGTACTTC
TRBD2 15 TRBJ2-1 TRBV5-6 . CASSSLAGLYNEQFF TGTGCCAGCAGCTCTCTAGCGGGGCTGTACAATGAGCAGTTCTTC
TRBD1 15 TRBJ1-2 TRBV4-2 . CASSQEQTGDYGYTF TGTGCCAGCAGCCAAGAACAGACAGGGGACTATGGCTACACCTTC
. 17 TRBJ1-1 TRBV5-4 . CASSSPGHNIMNTEAFF TGTGCCAGCAGCTCACCGGGACACAATATTATGAACACTGAAGCTTTCTTT
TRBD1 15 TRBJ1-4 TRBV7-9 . CASSLATGQGEKLFF TGTGCCAGCAGCTTGGCTACGGGACAGGGTGAAAAACTGTTTTTT
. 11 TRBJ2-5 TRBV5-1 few CASSWEGEQYF TGCGCCAGCAGCTGGGAGGGGGAGCAGTACTTC
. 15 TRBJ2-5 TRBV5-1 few CASSLAFGRGETQYF TGCGCCAGCAGCTTGGCATTTGGGAGAGGTGAGACCCAGTACTTC
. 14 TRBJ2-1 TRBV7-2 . CASSLNSLRDEQFF TGTGCCAGCAGCTTAAACTCCCTGAGGGATGAGCAGTTCTTC
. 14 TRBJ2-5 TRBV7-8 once CASSHRGGRETQYF TGTGCCAGCAGCCACCGAGGGGGACGAGAGACCCAGTACTTC
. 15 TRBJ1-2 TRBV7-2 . CASSHHRRPNYGYTF TGTGCCAGCAGTCATCACAGGAGACCTAACTATGGCTACACCTTC
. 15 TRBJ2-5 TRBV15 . CATSRAAGKQETQYF TGTGCCACCAGCAGAGCGGCGGGCAAACAAGAGACCCAGTACTTC
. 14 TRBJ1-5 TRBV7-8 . CASSSRQHNQPQHF TGTGCCAGCAGTTCACGACAGCACAATCAGCCCCAGCATTTT
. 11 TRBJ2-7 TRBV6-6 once CASKGVYEQYF TGTGCCAGCAAGGGAGTCTACGAGCAGTACTTC
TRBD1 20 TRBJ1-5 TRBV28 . CASNPVTGRGLGYSNQPQHF TGTGCCAGCAACCCCGTGACCGGCAGGGGGCTGGGGTATAGCAATCAGCCCCAGCATTTT
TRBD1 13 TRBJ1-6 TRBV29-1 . CSVAGQGNSPLHF TGCAGCGTTGCGGGACAGGGGAATTCACCCCTCCACTTT
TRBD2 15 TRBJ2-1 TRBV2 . CASSDASGGAREQFF TGTGCCAGCAGTGACGCTAGCGGGGGGGCTCGTGAGCAGTTCTTC
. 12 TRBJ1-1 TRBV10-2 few CASSVENTEAFF TGCGCCAGCAGTGTAGAGAACACTGAAGCTTTCTTT
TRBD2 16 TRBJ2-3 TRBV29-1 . CSVKGSGGGSTDTQYF TGCAGCGTCAAAGGGTCGGGCGGGGGTAGCACAGATACGCAGTATTTT
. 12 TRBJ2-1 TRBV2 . CASREWNPEQFF TGTGCCAGTCGGGAGTGGAACCCCGAGCAGTTCTTC
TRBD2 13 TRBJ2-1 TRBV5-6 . CASSLGTSHEQFF TGTGCCAGCAGCTTGGGGACTAGTCATGAGCAGTTCTTC
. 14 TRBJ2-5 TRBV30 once CAWRLASPQETQYF TGTGCCTGGAGGCTAGCTTCTCCCCAAGAGACCCAGTACTTC
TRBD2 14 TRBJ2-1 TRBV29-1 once CSVEKLAGRLEQFF TGCAGCGTTGAAAAGCTAGCGGGGCGACTTGAGCAGTTCTTC
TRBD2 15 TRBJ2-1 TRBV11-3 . CASSPPTSVSNEQFF TGTGCCAGCAGCCCACCCACTAGCGTCAGCAATGAGCAGTTCTTC
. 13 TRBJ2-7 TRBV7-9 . CASSFASSYEQYF TGTGCCAGCAGCTTTGCGAGCTCCTACGAGCAGTACTTC
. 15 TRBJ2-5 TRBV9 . CASSVGMDRIETQYF TGTGCCAGCAGCGTAGGGATGGACAGAATAGAGACCCAGTACTTC
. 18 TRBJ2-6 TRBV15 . CATSSPPGQGAGANVLTF TGTGCCACCAGCAGCCCGCCGGGACAAGGGGCCGGGGCCAACGTCCTGACTTTC
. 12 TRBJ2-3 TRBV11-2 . CASSTDGITQYF TGTGCCAGCAGCACGGACGGGATTACGCAGTATTTT
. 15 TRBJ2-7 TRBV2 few CASREQGSATYEQYF TGTGCCAGCAGGGAACAGGGAAGTGCAACCTACGAGCAGTACTTC
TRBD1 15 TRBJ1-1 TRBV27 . CASSLRDSPNTEAFF TGTGCCAGCAGTTTAAGGGACAGTCCTAACACTGAAGCTTTCTTT
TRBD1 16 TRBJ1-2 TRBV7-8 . CASSPTLGTGFHGYTF TGTGCCAGCAGCCCAACGCTCGGGACAGGGTTTCATGGCTACACCTTC
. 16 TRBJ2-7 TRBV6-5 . CASSYSISQATYEQYF TGTGCCAGCAGTTACTCGATTTCCCAGGCGACCTACGAGCAGTACTTC
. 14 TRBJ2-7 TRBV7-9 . CASSLVGQRYEQYF TGTGCCAGCAGCTTAGTTGGCCAGCGCTACGAGCAGTACTTC
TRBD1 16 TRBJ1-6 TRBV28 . CASSLWRQGRLSPLHF TGTGCCAGCAGTTTATGGAGACAGGGACGTCTTTCACCCCTCCACTTT
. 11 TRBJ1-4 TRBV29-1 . CSASGFEKLFF TGCAGCGCCTCAGGTTTTGAAAAACTGTTTTTT
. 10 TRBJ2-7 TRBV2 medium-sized CASSQEEQYF TGTGCCAGCAGTCAGGAAGAGCAGTACTTC
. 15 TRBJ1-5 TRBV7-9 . CASSLGDPGHQPQHF TGTGCCAGCAGCTTAGGTGACCCGGGTCATCAGCCCCAGCATTTT
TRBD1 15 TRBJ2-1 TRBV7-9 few CASSLRQGAYNEQFF TGTGCCAGCAGCTTGAGACAGGGGGCTTACAATGAGCAGTTCTTC
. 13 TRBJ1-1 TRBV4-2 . CASSQDRNTEAFF TGTGCCAGCAGCCAAGACAGGAACACTGAAGCTTTCTTT